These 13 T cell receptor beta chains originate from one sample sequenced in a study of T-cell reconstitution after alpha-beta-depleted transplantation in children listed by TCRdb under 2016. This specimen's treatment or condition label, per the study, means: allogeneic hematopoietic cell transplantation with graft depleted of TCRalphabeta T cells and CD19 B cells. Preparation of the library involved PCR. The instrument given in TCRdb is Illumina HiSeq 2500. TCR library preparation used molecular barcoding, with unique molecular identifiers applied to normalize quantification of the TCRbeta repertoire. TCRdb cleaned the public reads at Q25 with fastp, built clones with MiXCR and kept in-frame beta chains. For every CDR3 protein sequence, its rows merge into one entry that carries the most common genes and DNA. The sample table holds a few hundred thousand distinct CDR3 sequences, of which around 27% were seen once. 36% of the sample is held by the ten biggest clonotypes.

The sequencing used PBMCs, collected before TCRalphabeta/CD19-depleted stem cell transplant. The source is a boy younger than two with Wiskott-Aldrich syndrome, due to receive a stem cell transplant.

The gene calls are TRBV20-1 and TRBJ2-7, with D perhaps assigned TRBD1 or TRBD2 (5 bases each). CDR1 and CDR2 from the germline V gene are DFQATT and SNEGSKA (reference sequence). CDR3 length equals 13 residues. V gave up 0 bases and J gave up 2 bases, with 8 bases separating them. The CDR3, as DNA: TGCAGTGCTAGAGAGGGGACCACCTACGAGCAGTACTTC. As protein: CSAREGTTYEQYF.

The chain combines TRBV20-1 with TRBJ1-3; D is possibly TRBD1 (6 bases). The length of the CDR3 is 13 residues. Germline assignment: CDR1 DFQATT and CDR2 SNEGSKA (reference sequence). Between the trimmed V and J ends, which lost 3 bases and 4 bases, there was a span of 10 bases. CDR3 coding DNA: TGCAGTGCTAGGGACAGAAGAGGAAACACCATATATTTT. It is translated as CSARDRRGNTIYF.

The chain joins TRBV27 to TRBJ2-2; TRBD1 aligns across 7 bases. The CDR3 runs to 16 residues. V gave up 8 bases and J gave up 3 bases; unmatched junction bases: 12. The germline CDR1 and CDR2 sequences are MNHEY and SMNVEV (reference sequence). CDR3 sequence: CASSEIKGADTGELFF. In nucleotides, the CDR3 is TGTGCCAGCTCCGAAATTAAGGGGGCGGACACCGGGGAGCTGTTTTTT.

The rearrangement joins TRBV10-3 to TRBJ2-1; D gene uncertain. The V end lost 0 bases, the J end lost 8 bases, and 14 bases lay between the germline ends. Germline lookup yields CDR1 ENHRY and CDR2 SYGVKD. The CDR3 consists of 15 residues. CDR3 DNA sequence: TGTGCCATCAGTGAGTCTCTGATAGCTGCCCATGAGCAGTTCTTC. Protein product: CAISESLIAAHEQFF.

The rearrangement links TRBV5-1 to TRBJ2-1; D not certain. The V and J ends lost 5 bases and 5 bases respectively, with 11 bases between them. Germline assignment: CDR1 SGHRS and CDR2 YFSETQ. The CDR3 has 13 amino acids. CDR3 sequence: CASRVGGNNEQFF. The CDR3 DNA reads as TGCGCCAGCAGGGTGGGTGGGAACAATGAGCAGTTCTTC.

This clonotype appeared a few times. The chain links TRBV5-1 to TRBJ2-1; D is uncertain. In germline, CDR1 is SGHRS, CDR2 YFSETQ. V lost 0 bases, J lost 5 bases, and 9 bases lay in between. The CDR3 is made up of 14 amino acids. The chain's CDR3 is CASSLDLGNNEQFF. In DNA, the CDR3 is TGCGCCAGCAGCTTGGATCTGGGAAACAATGAGCAGTTCTTC.

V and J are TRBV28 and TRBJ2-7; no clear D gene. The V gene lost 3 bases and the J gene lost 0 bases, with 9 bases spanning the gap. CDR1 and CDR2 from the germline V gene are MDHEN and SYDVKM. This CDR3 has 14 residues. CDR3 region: CASSFGGISYEQYF. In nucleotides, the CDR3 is TGTGCCAGCAGTTTCGGTGGGATCTCCTACGAGCAGTACTTC.

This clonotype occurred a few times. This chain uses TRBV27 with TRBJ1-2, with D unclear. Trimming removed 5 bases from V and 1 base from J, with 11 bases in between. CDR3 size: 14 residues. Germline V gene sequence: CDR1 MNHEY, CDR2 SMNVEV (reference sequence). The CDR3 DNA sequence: TGTGCCAGCAGTCCCCGGGCGGATAACTATGGCTACACCTTC. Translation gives CASSPRADNYGYTF.

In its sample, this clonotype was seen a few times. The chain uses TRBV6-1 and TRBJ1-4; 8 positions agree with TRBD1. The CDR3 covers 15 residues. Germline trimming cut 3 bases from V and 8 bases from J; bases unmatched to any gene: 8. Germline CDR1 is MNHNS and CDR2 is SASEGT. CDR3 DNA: TGTGCCAGCAGTGACGGGTGGACAGGGAGCGAAAAACTGTTTTTT. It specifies CASSDGWTGSEKLFF.

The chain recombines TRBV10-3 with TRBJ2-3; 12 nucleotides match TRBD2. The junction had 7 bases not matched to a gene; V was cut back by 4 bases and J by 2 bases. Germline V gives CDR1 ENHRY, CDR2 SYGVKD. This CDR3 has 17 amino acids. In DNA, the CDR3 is TGTGCCATCAGTGGTAAACTAGCGGGAGGTCACACAGATACGCAGTATTTT. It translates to CAISGKLAGGHTDTQYF.

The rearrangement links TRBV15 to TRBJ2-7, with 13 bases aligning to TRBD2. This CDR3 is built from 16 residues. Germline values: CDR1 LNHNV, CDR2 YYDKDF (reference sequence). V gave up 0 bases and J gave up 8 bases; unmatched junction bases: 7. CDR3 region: CATSRELAGGPLQQYF. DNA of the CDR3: TGTGCCACCAGCAGAGAACTAGCGGGAGGGCCTCTCCAGCAGTACTTC.

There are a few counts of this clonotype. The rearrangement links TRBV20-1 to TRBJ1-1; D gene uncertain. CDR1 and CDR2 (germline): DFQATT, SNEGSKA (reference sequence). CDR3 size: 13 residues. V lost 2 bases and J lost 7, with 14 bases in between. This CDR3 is CSARRPLSREAFF. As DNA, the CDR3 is TGCAGTGCTAGAAGACCGCTTAGTCGTGAAGCTTTCTTT.

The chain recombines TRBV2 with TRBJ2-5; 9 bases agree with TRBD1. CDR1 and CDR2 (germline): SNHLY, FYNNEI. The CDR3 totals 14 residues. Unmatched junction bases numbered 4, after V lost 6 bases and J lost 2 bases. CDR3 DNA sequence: TGTGCCAGCAGACAGGGGGCGTTACAAGAGACCCAGTACTTC. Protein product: CASRQGALQETQYF.